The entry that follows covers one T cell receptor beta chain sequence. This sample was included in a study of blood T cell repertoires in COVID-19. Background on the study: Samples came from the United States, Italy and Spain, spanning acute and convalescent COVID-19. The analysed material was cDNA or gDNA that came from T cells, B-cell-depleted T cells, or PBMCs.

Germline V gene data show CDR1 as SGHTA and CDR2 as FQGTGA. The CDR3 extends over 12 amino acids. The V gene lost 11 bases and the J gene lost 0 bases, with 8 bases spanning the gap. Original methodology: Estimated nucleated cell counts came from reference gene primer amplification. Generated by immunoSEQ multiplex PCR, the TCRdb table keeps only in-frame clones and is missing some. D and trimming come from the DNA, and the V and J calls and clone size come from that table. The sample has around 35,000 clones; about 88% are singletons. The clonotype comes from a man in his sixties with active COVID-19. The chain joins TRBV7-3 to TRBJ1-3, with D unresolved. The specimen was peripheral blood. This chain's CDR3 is CAASDSGNTIYF. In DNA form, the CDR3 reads TGTGCCGCCAGTGACTCTGGAAACACCATATATTTT.